These T cell receptor beta chains were read from a single sample in a study of cytomegalovirus exposure and HLA in healthy donors. Clones were sequenced by immunoSEQ multiplex PCR, and TCRdb holds only the in-frame ones, with some missing. The repertoire holds 100,000 to 150,000 clones, with roughly 80% as singletons. Input material: PBMCs. These TCRs come from a man aged 18-30 years in good health and CMV-seropositive. The CDR3 runs from the conserved cysteine through the conserved F or W. A D gene is named only where the DNA matches it firmly. A row's size may be missing; if present it is once, few, many or a size class.

TRBJ1-1 | . | TRBD1 | TRBV18 | TGTGCCAGCTCATCTTACCTCAGTACCAACAGGGGCGCGATCATGAACACTGAAGCTTTCTTT | CASSSYLSTNRGAIMNTEAFF
TRBJ2-5 | . | . | TRBV7-9 | TGTGCCAGCAGCTTCCAGGTGTACCAAGAGACCCAGTACTTC | CASSFQVYQETQYF
TRBJ2-7 | . | TRBD1 | TRBV5-1 | TGCGCCAGCAGCGAAGGGACAGCATCGCACGAGCAGTACTTC | CASSEGTASHEQYF
TRBJ2-7 | . | TRBD1 | TRBV6-5 | TGTGCCAGCAGAGGCCGGGACAGGGACTACGAGCAGTACTTC | CASRGRDRDYEQYF
TRBJ2-3 | . | TRBD2 | TRBV9 | TGTGCCAGCAGCGTAGGGGGGCAGGGACTAGCCACAGATACGCAGTATTTT | CASSVGGQGLATDTQYF
TRBJ1-2 | . | TRBD1 | TRBV27 | TGTGCCAGCAGAGCCTTGGACAGGGGGATGGACTACACCTTC | CASRALDRGMDYTF
TRBJ2-7 | . | TRBD1 | TRBV6-1 | TGTGCCAGATTCACCGACAGGGAGCGAGACGAGCAGTACTTC | CARFTDRERDEQYF
TRBJ2-1 | . | . | TRBV2 | TGTGCCAGCAGTGTTCATAATGAGCAGTTCTTC | CASSVHNEQFF
TRBJ1-6 | . | . | TRBV5-1 | TGCGCCAGCAGCTTATCAGGAGGTAATTCACCCCTCCACTTT | CASSLSGGNSPLHF
TRBJ1-5 | . | . | TRBV30 | TGTGCCTGGAGTCTTAGAGAAAATCAGCCCCAGCATTTT | CAWSLRENQPQHF
TRBJ2-1 | once | TRBD2 | TRBV5-1 | TGCGCCAGCAGCTTATCTAGCGGGAGGAATGAGCAGTTCTTC | CASSLSSGRNEQFF
TRBJ2-3 | . | . | TRBV11-2 | TGTGCCAGCAGCGCCGGGAGCACAGATACGCAGTATTTT | CASSAGSTDTQYF
TRBJ2-2 | . | TRBD2 | TRBV10-3 | TGTGCCATGAGCGGGACTAGCGGTAACACCGGGGAGCTGTTTTTT | CAMSGTSGNTGELFF
TRBJ1-1 | . | . | TRBV4-3 | TGCGCCAGCAGCCAAGATTCGACGGGAATGAACACTGAAGCTTTCTTT | CASSQDSTGMNTEAFF
TRBJ1-5 | . | . | TRBV7-8 | TGTGCCAGCAGCTTCCCAGGGGATCATCAGCCCCAGCATTTT | CASSFPGDHQPQHF
TRBJ1-4 | . | TRBD1 | TRBV28 | TGTGCCAGCAGTTTATTTGGGGGACAGGGTGAAAAACTGTTTTTT | CASSLFGGQGEKLFF
TRBJ1-1 | . | TRBD1 | TRBV9 | TGTGCCAGCAGCGGACTTCGACAGGGGGGTTCTGAAGCTTTCTTT | CASSGLRQGGSEAFF
TRBJ1-2 | . | . | TRBV7-9 | TGTGCCAGCAGCTTAGGGCTTGGCTATGGCTACACCTTC | CASSLGLGYGYTF
TRBJ2-3 | . | TRBD2 | TRBV4-2 | TGTGCCAGCAGCCCTGGTGGAGGAGCGGGGAGCACAGATACGCAGTATTTT | CASSPGGGAGSTDTQYF
TRBJ1-5 | . | . | TRBV4-1 | TGCGCCAGCAGCCAAGTGGGGGGAGCCCAGCCCCAGCATTTT | CASSQVGGAQPQHF
TRBJ2-1 | . | TRBD1 | TRBV7-8 | TGTGCCAGCAGCTTTACAGGGGGCACCTACAATGAGCAGTTCTTC | CASSFTGGTYNEQFF
TRBJ2-5 | . | . | TRBV11-2 | TGTGCCAGCAGCCCCCTACCCGGCGGATCAGAGAGGGAGACCCAGTACTTC | CASSPLPGGSERETQYF
TRBJ1-1 | . | . | TRBV21-1 | TGTGCCAGCAGCCGTAGCAAGTGGGCGGGACGGAAGAACACTGAAGCTTTCTTT | CASSRSKWAGRKNTEAFF
TRBJ1-1 | . | . | TRBV29-1 | TGCAGCGCCCCTCTACAGGGAGGGTCTGAAGCTTTCTTT | CSAPLQGGSEAFF
TRBJ1-5 | . | . | TRBV21-1 | TGTGCCAGCAGCGTTCACACTGACAGTAACAATCAGCCCCAGCATTTT | CASSVHTDSNNQPQHF
TRBJ2-2 | . | . | TRBV5-6 | TGTGCCAGCAGCCCGACGGGTTACACCGGGGAGCTGTTTTTT | CASSPTGYTGELFF
TRBJ2-5 | . | . | TRBV25-1 | TGTGCCAGCAGTGTGGCTAGGGGGCAAGAGACCCAGTACTTC | CASSVARGQETQYF
TRBJ2-5 | once | TRBD2 | TRBV7-9 | TGTGCCAGCAGCTTCGCGTCTAGCGGGGGGTCTAAAGAGACCCAGTACTTC | CASSFASSGGSKETQYF
TRBJ1-1 | few | TRBD1 | TRBV19 | TGTGCCAGTAGTATAGAAGGGGGCGAGGGCACTGAAGCTTTCTTT | CASSIEGGEGTEAFF
TRBJ1-2 | . | . | TRBV7-9 | TGTGCCAGCAGCCCGCGGACACGATCAGATAACTATGGCTACACCTTC | CASSPRTRSDNYGYTF
TRBJ1-2 | . | . | TRBV4-3 | TGCGCCAGCAGCCAAGAGGCCCGGACAGCCTATGGCTACACCTTC | CASSQEARTAYGYTF
TRBJ1-6 | . | TRBD1 | TRBV4-1 | TGCGCCAGCAGCCAAGACGCAGGGGGTTATAATTCACCCCTCCACTTT | CASSQDAGGYNSPLHF
TRBJ2-7 | . | TRBD1 | TRBV18 | TGTGCCAGCTCACCGGACAGGGTTCACTACGAGCAGTACTTC | CASSPDRVHYEQYF
TRBJ2-7 | once | TRBD2 | TRBV9 | TGTGCCAGCAGCCCCAGACTAGCGGGAGACGAGCAGTACTTC | CASSPRLAGDEQYF
TRBJ2-7 | . | TRBD2 | TRBV7-2 | TGTGCCAGCAGCTTATCTCCTGCGGGGGGAGAGTACGAGCAGTACTTC | CASSLSPAGGEYEQYF
TRBJ1-3 | . | . | TRBV5-6 | TGTGCCAGCAGCTTGGCGTATAAGAGCTCTGGAAACACCATATATTTT | CASSLAYKSSGNTIYF
TRBJ2-5 | . | . | TRBV5-1 | TGCGCCAGCAGCTTCTCCCCGGGAAGGGAGACCCAGTACTTC | CASSFSPGRETQYF
TRBJ2-7 | . | TRBD1 | TRBV5-1 | TGCGCCAGCAGCCCACTCGCGGGGACAGGGGAGGCTTACGAGCAGTACTTC | CASSPLAGTGEAYEQYF
TRBJ1-2 | . | . | TRBV19 | TGTGCCAGTACCATAGGCCAAATGACATCCTATGGCTACACCTTC | CASTIGQMTSYGYTF
TRBJ2-4 | . | . | TRBV25-1 | TGTGCCAGCAGCACCTCTTCCGGACTGGAACTAGCCAAAAACATTCAGTACTTC | CASSTSSGLELAKNIQYF
TRBJ1-6 | . | TRBD1 | TRBV19 | TGTGCCAGTAGTACGTGGACAGGCAGCTCCTATAATTCACCCCTCCACTTT | CASSTWTGSSYNSPLHF
TRBJ2-7 | . | TRBD2 | TRBV11-2 | TGTGCCAGCAGTTCACTAGCGGGAGGTTTCTACGAGCAGTACTTC | CASSSLAGGFYEQYF
TRBJ2-4 | . | TRBD2 | TRBV7-2 | TGTGCCAGCAGCCCGACTAGCGGAGCCCAAAACATTCAGTACTTC | CASSPTSGAQNIQYF
TRBJ1-1 | once | TRBD1 | TRBV5-6 | TGTGCCAGCAGCTTAGACAGGGGGCTTTTCACTGAAGCTTTCTTT | CASSLDRGLFTEAFF
TRBJ1-2 | . | TRBD1 | TRBV27 | TGTGCCAGCAGTCTCTACCGCGGACAGGGTTTGGTCGGCTACACCTTC | CASSLYRGQGLVGYTF
TRBJ2-1 | few | . | TRBV11-1 | TGTGCCAGCAGCTTAGCGAGGGAGAGCAATGAGCAGTTCTTC | CASSLARESNEQFF
TRBJ1-5 | . | TRBD1 | TRBV27 | TGTGCCAGCAGCGTGGGACAGGGGAGGACCAATCAGCCCCAGCATTTT | CASSVGQGRTNQPQHF
TRBJ1-6 | . | TRBD1 | TRBV14 | TGTGCCAGCAGCCAACAGCAGGGGGAGAGGAATTCACCCCTCCACTTT | CASSQQQGERNSPLHF
TRBJ2-4 | . | TRBD2 | TRBV7-9 | TGTGCCAGCACCCGGACTAGCGGGACGAGGGCCAAAAACATTCAGTACTTC | CASTRTSGTRAKNIQYF